This T cell receptor (beta chain) comes out of a study of T cells in Graves' hyperthyroidism and ophthalmopathy. Study-wide background: Peripheral blood was obtained at initial diagnosis, preceding any treatment.

This clonotype was seen only a few times. There were TCR beta CDR3 regions amplified from RNA transcripts. First-round RT-PCR targeting the TCR CDR3 was performed with the HTBI primer set. One entry per CDR3 protein, called by TCRdb with MiXCR from the multiplex PCR reads. The sample holds about 560,000 distinct CDR3 sequences, about a sixth seen once. The CDR3 length is 14 residues. Germline lookup yields CDR1 LGHNA and CDR2 YSLEER. The V and J ends lost 5 bases and 7 bases, in that order; junction bases with no gene match: 10. Stable hyperthyroidism: no ophthalmopathy progression over 18 months of follow-up.

The V and J genes are TRBV4-3 and TRBJ1-1; 7 nucleotides line up with TRBD1. The sample comprised blood. The receptor was derived from a woman under 30 with Graves' hyperthyroidism. In DNA form, the CDR3 reads TGCGCCAGCAGCGCCACCCCGGGACAGAGTGAAGCTTTCTTT. As protein: CASSATPGQSEAFF.